The next 8 T cell receptor beta chains were all read from a single sample in a study of human T cells and chemical hapten exposure. Noted time point: patch test 2, 6 weeks after DPC sensitization. The treatment denotes: therapeutic diphenylcyclopropenone sensitization with weekly scalp DPC. TCRdb passed the RACE reads through MiXCR, listing each CDR3 protein once. The sample consists of 100,000 or so distinct CDR3 sequences, 9% to 9.5% of them appearing once. The material was whole blood, obtained in connection with sensitization to the hapten diphenylcyclopropenone (DPC). The source of these receptors is a woman aged 40 to 55 with alopecia areata. Some clones in this sample may be carry-over from other donors' samples.

This clonotype has a count of ten or more. V and J are TRBV6-5 and TRBJ2-7; TRBD1 matches at 10 bases. Germline V gene sequence: CDR1 MNHEY, CDR2 SVGAGI. V was clipped by 5 bases and J by 2 bases; unmatched bases: 6. The CDR3 is 15 residues long. Written as DNA, the CDR3 is TGTGCCAGCAGTAACACCGGGACAGGGGCCTACGAGCAGTACTTC. This encodes CASSNTGTGAYEQYF.

This clonotype was seen a few times. The rearrangement links TRBV29-1 to TRBJ1-2; 7 bases agree with TRBD1. Germline assignment: CDR1 SQVTM and CDR2 ANQGSEA. V lost 2 bases to trimming and J lost 2 bases; unmatched junction nucleotides: 2. The CDR3 consists of 13 residues. The CDR3 here is CSVEPQGNYGYTF. The CDR3 coding sequence is TGCAGCGTTGAACCACAGGGGAACTATGGCTACACCTTC.

This clonotype was detected ten times or more. This chain connects TRBV7-3 to TRBJ2-1; TRBD2 matches at 8 bases. From germline, CDR1 is SGHTA and CDR2 FQGTGA. The CDR3 loop spans 12 amino acids. The junction had 9 bases not matched to a gene; V was cut back by 8 bases and J by 12 bases. CDR3 residues: CASSSRAGGQFF. CDR3 nucleotides: TGTGCCAGCTCTTCCCGGGCGGGAGGGCAGTTCTTC.

This chain connects TRBV4-3 to TRBJ2-7; D is unresolved. CDR3 length: 14 residues. The germline gives CDR1 LGHNA, CDR2 YSLEER. With 0 bases removed from V and 6 bases from J, the gap between germline ends came to 12 bases. The CDR3 reads CASSQDPQGREQYF. The CDR3 DNA reads TGCGCCAGCAGCCAAGATCCCCAAGGCCGCGAGCAGTACTTC.

In this sample, this clonotype turned up a few times. The chain carries TRBV28 and TRBJ2-4; 7 nucleotides agree with TRBD2. CDR3 length equals 19 residues. CDR1 and CDR2 from the germline V gene are MDHEN and SYDVKM. J was trimmed by 13 bases and V by 6 bases; bases with no gene match: 30. The CDR3 loop is CASSSYFGGSHALNPLQYF. CDR3 in DNA: TGTGCCAGCAGCTCCTATTTTGGCGGGAGCCATGCCCTTAACCCCTTGCAGTACTTC.

By proportion, this clonotype is medium-sized (0.01 to 0.1%). The V and J genes are TRBV29-1 and TRBJ1-2; 7 bases match TRBD1. V lost 1 base to trimming and J lost 12 bases; unmatched junction nucleotides: 8. The CDR3 has 12 amino acids. In germline, CDR1 is SQVTM, CDR2 ANQGSEA. The CDR3 here is CSVEVFPGTDTF. For the CDR3, the DNA is TGCAGCGTTGAAGTGTTTCCCGGGACAGACACCTTC.

This rearrangement joins TRBV9 to TRBJ2-1; D not certain. The V gene's germline CDR1 is SGDLS and CDR2 YYNGEE. CDR3 size: 14 residues. Trimming took 3 bases from V and 15 from J, leaving 22 bases between them. This chain's CDR3 is CASSAQETPLGAFF. The CDR3 DNA follows: TGTGCCAGCAGCGCTCAAGAGACTCCGCTGGGCGCGTTCTTC.

This clonotype was seen ten or more times. This chain uses TRBV5-5 with TRBJ1-4; D gene unclear. From germline, CDR1 is SGHKS and CDR2 YYEKEE (reference sequence). The V and J ends lost 2 bases and 3 bases respectively, with 11 bases between them. The CDR3 runs to 15 residues. The CDR3 DNA sequence: TGTGCCAGCAGCTTCTTAGGCAAGGCTAATGAAAAACTGTTTTTT. As protein: CASSFLGKANEKLFF.